What follows are 18 T cell receptor beta chains derived from one specimen sequenced in a study of regulatory T cells in long-lasting Graves disease. Libraries of TCR beta came from iRepertoire HTBI primers plus Arm-PCR of CDR3 regions. TCRdb analysed the multiplex PCR reads with MiXCR anew, one entry per CDR3 protein. The sample contains about 340,000 distinct CDR3 sequences, roughly 21% of which appear only once. The time point: persistent/refractory GD, antithyroid drugs over 5 years with positive TRAb. From PBMCs, RNA was extracted and then used to make the TCR library. The sample was peripheral blood mononuclear cells (PBMCs), taken when the disease was refractory, from a patient treated with antithyroid drugs. Every receptor here comes from a female donor with Graves disease.

The V call is TRBV5-4, the J call TRBJ1-2, with D perhaps TRBD1 (5 bases). This CDR3 has 18 amino acids. The V gene lost 4 bases and the J gene lost 8 bases, with 30 bases spanning the gap. Looked up from germline, CDR1 is SGHNT and CDR2 is YYREEE (reference sequence). The CDR3 loop is CASSPKSSTGLRGWGYTF. In DNA form, the CDR3 reads TGTGCCAGCAGCCCGAAATCGAGTACAGGACTTAGGGGTTGGGGCTACACCTTC.

This chain links TRBV4-3 with TRBJ1-2; 7 nucleotides agree with TRBD1. This CDR3 contains 14 residues. Trimming at V came to 1 base and at J to 8 bases, leaving 7 bases not matched to a gene. Germline lookup yields CDR1 LGHNA and CDR2 YSLEER. The CDR3 loop reads CASSQADPGGGYTF. The CDR3, as DNA: TGCGCCAGCAGCCAAGCCGACCCAGGGGGGGGCTACACCTTC.

On this clonotype itself: A much larger clone lies one base from this, so it may be a read error. This CDR3 fails to terminate in the conserved phenylalanine or tryptophan, so it likely reflects a read error. V usage is TRBV12-3 or TRBV12-4 and J usage is TRBJ1-2; a possible D gene is TRBD1 (5 bases). Trimming took off 5 bases at V and 6 bases at J, with 10 bases between the two ends. CDR3 length: 12 amino acids. In DNA, the CDR3 is TGTGCCAGCAGTGGAGGGACTGATGGCTACACCCTC. It specifies CASSGGTDGYTL.

The chain joins TRBV29-1 to TRBJ2-7, with D perhaps matching TRBD1 (8 bases). CDR3 length: 13 residues. Germline V gene lookup returns CDR1 SQVTM and CDR2 ANQGSEA. V was cut by 4 bases and J by 7 bases, with 17 bases left in between. CDR3 coding DNA: TGCAGCGTTGTGGGGGGGACAGGCCTTGAGCAGTACTTC. This gives the protein CSVVGGTGLEQYF.

This clonotype was found many times. In DNA form, the CDR3 reads TGTGCCAGCAGCAGGTTACACACCGGGGAGCTGTTTTTT. Translating it yields CASSRLHTGELFF. The V gene is TRBV2, the J gene TRBJ2-2; D not certain. There are 13 residues in the CDR3. Germline assignment: CDR1 SNHLY and CDR2 FYNNEI. The V and J ends lost 6 bases and 3 bases respectively, with 8 bases between them.

This clonotype was counted at least ten times. The chain joins TRBV20-1 to TRBJ1-1; 8 positions match TRBD1. Trimming removed 6 bases from V and 5 bases from J; junction bases left unmatched: 5. Germline V CDR1 and CDR2: DFQATT, SNEGSKA (reference sequence). The CDR3 length is 12 residues. The CDR3, as DNA: TGCAGTGCAACTACAGGGGGAACTGAAGCTTTCTTT. Translated: CSATTGGTEAFF.

V is TRBV25-1 and J is TRBJ2-7, with 9 nucleotides matching TRBD1. The CDR3 has 11 amino acids. Germline V gene lookup returns CDR1 MGHDK and CDR2 SYGVNS. Trimming at V came to 11 bases and at J to 9 bases, leaving 8 bases not matched to a gene. CDR3: CAPGQGHGQYF. The CDR3 nucleotides are TGTGCCCCGGGACAGGGACACGGGCAGTACTTC.

V is TRBV30 and J is TRBJ2-2; a weak D match, TRBD2 (6 bases). Trimming left V 1 base short and J 9 bases short, with 15 bases between. Germline V CDR1 and CDR2: GTSNPN, SVGIG (reference sequence). This CDR3 region has 14 residues. The CDR3 region has the DNA TGTGCCTGGAGTGGAGACAAGGGACTCCGGGAGCTGTTTTTT. Its translation is CAWSGDKGLRELFF.

This clonotype was recorded a few times. A much larger clonotype is one base distant, so this may be a read error. V and J are TRBV11-3 and TRBJ1-1, with D possibly matching TRBD1 (5 bases). V lost 0 bases and J 4 bases, leaving 12 bases between the germline ends. The CDR3 runs 15 residues. Germline V gene data show CDR1 as SGHNT and CDR2 as YENEEA. For the CDR3, the DNA is TGTGCCAGCAGCTTAGATCGGGGTAGGGGCACTGAAGCTTTCTTT. As protein: CASSLDRGRGTEAFF.

This chain links TRBV11-2 with TRBJ2-3, with TRBD2 identical over 8 bases. Trimming took 5 bases from V and 2 from J; bases not matched to a gene: 6. CDR1 and CDR2 from the germline V gene are SGHAT and FQNNGV. CDR3 length equals 15 residues. This chain's CDR3 is CASSPTSGHTDTQYF. CDR3 nucleotides: TGTGCCAGCAGCCCTACTAGCGGACACACAGATACGCAGTATTTT.

This clonotype was seen ten or more times. This sequence joins TRBV11-2 and TRBJ1-2; no firm D call. V gave up 3 bases and J gave up 1 base, with 6 bases separating them. The CDR3 totals 13 residues. Germline V CDR1 and CDR2: SGHAT, FQNNGV. CDR3 DNA: TGTGCCAGCAGCTTCGGCATTAACTATGGCTACACCTTC. The encoded protein is CASSFGINYGYTF.

A few counts support this clonotype. The rearrangement links TRBV6-2 or TRBV6-3 to TRBJ1-5, with D unclear. The V gene lost 2 bases and the J gene lost 0 bases, with 11 bases spanning the gap. The CDR3 sequence is 16 residues long. Germline V gene lookup returns CDR1 MNHEY and CDR2 SVGEGT. The chain's CDR3 is CASSYPTVYSNQPQHF. CDR3 DNA: TGTGCCAGCAGTTACCCTACAGTGTATAGCAATCAGCCCCAGCATTTT.

As concerns this clonotype: Just one base apart from a much larger clone, this may be a read error. This chain joins TRBV10-3 and TRBJ2-5; tentative D call: TRBD1 (5 bases). This CDR3 region has 14 residues. Germline CDR1 reads ENHRY; CDR2 reads SYGVKD. The germline V and J ends were trimmed by 3 bases and 4 bases, with 12 bases remaining between them. The CDR3 reads CAISDSSQGETQYF. CDR3 coding DNA: TGTGCCATCAGTGACTCGAGTCAGGGAGAGACCCAGTACTTC.

This clonotype was detected ten times or more. The rearrangement links TRBV6-5 to TRBJ1-2, with D unclear. Germline values: CDR1 MNHEY, CDR2 SVGAGI. V was pared by 3 bases and J by 0 bases, with 8 bases between. The CDR3 has 14 residues. The CDR3 is CASSYRVSNYGYTF. CDR3 bases: TGTGCCAGCAGTTATAGAGTCTCTAACTATGGCTACACCTTC.

This clonotype was seen ten or more times. The V and J genes are TRBV12-5 and TRBJ1-6, with D unclear. The length of the CDR3 is 14 residues. Germline V gene sequence: CDR1 LGHNT, CDR2 FRNRAP. Between the trimmed V and J ends, which lost 6 bases and 5 bases, there was a span of 11 bases. CDR3 in amino acids: CASGYSPNNSPLHF. The CDR3 nucleotides read TGTGCTAGTGGGTACAGTCCGAATAATTCACCCCTCCACTTT.

The V call is TRBV2, the J call TRBJ2-3; D possibly matches TRBD1 or TRBD2 (5 bases each). This CDR3 spans 13 amino acids. Germline V lookup: CDR1 SNHLY, CDR2 FYNNEI. Deletions cut 3 bases from V and 4 bases from J, with 8 bases between. CDR3 DNA sequence: TGTGCCAGCAGTGAGAGGGGCCCAGATACGCAGTATTTT. Translation: CASSERGPDTQYF.

The sample holds many counts of this clonotype. The J gene is TRBJ2-7, the V gene TRBV3-1; D remains unclear. The germline V gene has CDR1 LGHDT and CDR2 YNNKEL (reference sequence). The V end was cut by 1 base, the J end by 6 bases, with 10 bases between. This CDR3 has 13 amino acids. This CDR3 is CASSQAGLSEQYF. In nucleotides, the CDR3 is TGTGCCAGCAGCCAAGCGGGTCTTAGCGAGCAGTACTTC.

This clonotype was detected many times. This chain links TRBV2 with TRBJ2-2; a possible D gene is TRBD1 (6 bases). The CDR3 length is 15 residues. Germline V gene data show CDR1 as SNHLY and CDR2 as FYNNEI. V gave up 8 bases and J gave up 5 bases, with 18 bases separating them. This CDR3 reads CASLRTAHPTGELFF. CDR3 DNA sequence: TGTGCCAGCCTAAGGACAGCCCACCCGACCGGGGAGCTGTTTTTT. The full variable domain, completed using reference TRBV2 and TRBJ2-2, is EPEVTQTPSHQVTQMGQEVILRCVPISNHLYFYWYRQILGQKVEFLVSFYNNEISEKSEIFDDQFSVERPDGSNFTLKIRSTKLEDSAMYFCASLRTAHPTGELFFGEGSRLTVL.